This T cell receptor beta chain was sequenced during a study of T cells in Graves' hyperthyroidism and ophthalmopathy. Study-wide results and limits: Ophthalmopathy got predicted by the model a median approximately six months before its onset.

Germline lookup yields CDR1 SQVTM and CDR2 ANQGSEA. The CDR3 spans 12 residues. Trimming pared 6 bases from V and 9 bases from J, leaving 18 bases between. This clonotype was seen only a few times. The antigen remains undetermined. The TCR beta CDR3 regions underwent amplification using RNA transcripts as the source. Researchers ran a first-round RT-PCR on the TCR CDR3 using the HTBI primer set. TCRdb ran MiXCR on the multiplex PCR reads and lists one entry per CDR3 protein. The data contain 540,000 or so distinct CDR3 sequences, about 43% of them seen just once; the ten biggest clones take up roughly 20%.

The chain recombines TRBV29-1 with TRBJ2-7, with a possible D match to TRBD1 (6 bases). The clonotype comes from an adult woman with Graves' disease, either hyperthyroidism or ophthalmopathy (not recorded which). The sequenced sample was peripheral blood or thyroid tissue (not recorded which). For the CDR3, the DNA is TGCAGCGTGAGGACAGACTCTACTGGGCAGTACTTC. It is translated as CSVRTDSTGQYF.